This passage covers 20 T cell receptor beta chains from one sample sequenced in a study of blood T cell repertoires in COVID-19. Assay: immunoSEQ multiplex PCR; the TCRdb copy retains only in-frame clones and omits some. The sample records some 150,000 clones, around 82% being singletons. The sample taken for sequencing was peripheral blood. These receptors originate from a man aged 55 to 70 with active or convalescent COVID-19.

V gene TRBV29-1 combines with J gene TRBJ2-7; 14 positions match TRBD2. V lost 4 bases, J lost 6 bases, and 5 bases stayed unmatched. CDR1 is SQVTM and CDR2 is ANQGSEA in the germline V gene. This CDR3 is 14 amino acids long. The CDR3 sequence is CSVGTSGRFGEQYF. The CDR3 bases are TGCAGCGTTGGGACTAGCGGGAGGTTCGGCGAGCAGTACTTC.

This chain links TRBV28 with TRBJ1-6; D is perhaps TRBD1 (5 bases). Trimming removed 5 bases from V and 8 bases from J, with 13 bases in between. The CDR3 totals 14 residues. Germline-derived CDR1 and CDR2 are MDHEN and SYDVKM. CDR3 region: CASSIQGPHSPLHF. Here the CDR3 DNA reads TGTGCCAGCAGTATCCAGGGCCCACATTCACCCCTCCACTTT.

This chain links TRBV9 with TRBJ1-1, with D hard to call. The CDR3 has 15 amino acids. V was clipped by 0 bases and J by 1 base, with 10 bases between them. From germline, CDR1 is SGDLS and CDR2 YYNGEE. CDR3 bases: TGTGCCAGCAGCGTAGCCCCGTCGGGGAACACTGAAGCTTTCTTT. Its protein is CASSVAPSGNTEAFF.

The chain uses TRBV28 and TRBJ1-2, with D maybe TRBD1 (5 bases). Germline V gene sequence: CDR1 MDHEN, CDR2 SYDVKM. V lost 5 bases, J lost 6 bases, and 10 bases lay in between. The CDR3 contains 12 residues. The CDR3 sequence is CASSLGLDGYTF. CDR3 nucleotide sequence: TGTGCCAGCAGTCTGGGACTCGATGGCTACACCTTC.

V usage is TRBV7-9 and J usage is TRBJ2-7; TRBD1 aligns across 9 bases. Trimming cost V 1 base and J 5 bases; bases outside gene matches: 6. Germline V gene data show CDR1 as SEHNR and CDR2 as FQNEAQ (reference sequence). The CDR3 is 15 residues long. The CDR3, as DNA: TGTGCCAGCAGCTTAGTCGGGACAGGGTTCCACGAGCAGTACTTC. This translates into CASSLVGTGFHEQYF.

J is TRBJ1-3 and V is TRBV7-3; D perhaps matches TRBD1 (5 bases). Trimming left V 5 bases short and J 0 bases short, with 11 bases between. Germline values: CDR1 SGHTA, CDR2 FQGTGA. The CDR3 runs 15 residues. CDR3 sequence (DNA): TGTGCCAGCAGCCCCGACAGAAGCTCTGGAAACACCATATATTTT. As protein: CASSPDRSSGNTIYF.

The chain is built from TRBV10-3 and TRBJ2-3; 12 bases are a match to TRBD2. CDR3 length: 14 residues. Per the germline V gene, CDR1 is ENHRY and CDR2 is SYGVKD. The junction had 4 bases not matched to a gene; V was cut back by 8 bases and J by 4 bases. CDR3 bases: TGTGCCATCGCCCTAGCGGGAGGGGCAGATACGCAGTATTTT. Residues: CAIALAGGADTQYF.

The rearrangement joins TRBV15 to TRBJ1-2; 7 positions agree with TRBD1. The CDR3 covers 15 residues. Germline lookup yields CDR1 LNHNV and CDR2 YYDKDF (reference sequence). With 1 base clipped from V and 5 bases from J, the junction kept 7 bases outside the gene matches. CDR3 residues: CATSRVTGASYGYTF. Written as DNA, the CDR3 is TGTGCCACCAGCAGAGTCACAGGGGCCAGTTATGGCTACACCTTC.

The V call is TRBV4-2, the J call TRBJ1-5; D is ambiguous. The V gene lost 1 base and the J gene lost 2 bases, with 12 bases spanning the gap. The CDR3 is 16 amino acids. Germline V gene lookup returns CDR1 LGHNA and CDR2 YNFKEQ. The CDR3 sequence: CASSQGSGGRNQPQHF. CDR3 sequence (DNA): TGTGCCAGCAGCCAAGGTTCGGGTGGTCGCAATCAGCCCCAGCATTTT.

This clone has a single count. This chain connects TRBV9 to TRBJ1-2; D is uncertain. Trimming left V 3 bases short and J 3 bases short, with 12 bases between. The CDR3 loop spans 14 amino acids. CDR1 and CDR2 (germline): SGDLS, YYNGEE. The CDR3: CASSAGEGDYGYTF. In DNA, the CDR3 is TGTGCCAGCAGCGCCGGGGAGGGTGACTATGGCTACACCTTC.

The CDR3, as DNA: TGTGCCAGCAGTGAAGAAGGGACACTCTCCTACGAGCAGTACTTC. Protein product: CASSEEGTLSYEQYF. This rearrangement joins TRBV25-1 to TRBJ2-7; tentative D call: TRBD1 (6 bases). V lost 2 bases, J lost 0 bases, and 11 bases lay in between. From germline, CDR1 is MGHDK and CDR2 SYGVNS. The CDR3 totals 15 residues.

In its sample, this clone was seen many times. This chain's CDR3 is CASSLGGTSGLTDTQYF. CDR3 nucleotides: TGTGCCAGCAGCTTGGGAGGGACTAGCGGCCTCACAGATACGCAGTATTTT. The chain employs TRBV11-3 and TRBJ2-3, with 11 bases fitting TRBD2. The CDR3 length is 17 residues. The germline CDR1 and CDR2 sequences are SGHNT and YENEEA. V gave up 3 bases and J gave up 2 bases; unmatched junction bases: 7.

V gene TRBV28 combines with J gene TRBJ2-7, with D maybe TRBD1 (7 bases). Trimming pared 4 bases from V and 1 base from J, leaving 14 bases between. The CDR3 has 15 amino acids. Germline V gene sequence: CDR1 MDHEN, CDR2 SYDVKM. CDR3 protein: CASSSVRGASYEQYF. CDR3 in DNA: TGTGCCAGCAGTTCGGTCAGGGGGGCTTCCTACGAGCAGTACTTC.

The V call is TRBV5-4, the J call TRBJ2-2, with 7 bases fitting TRBD1. This CDR3 region has 15 residues. The ends lost 4 bases at V and 4 bases at J; junction bases unmatched: 7. In germline, CDR1 is SGHNT, CDR2 YYREEE (reference sequence). The CDR3 DNA reads as TGTGCCAGCAGCCCCGACAGGGCTGGCACCGGGGAGCTGTTTTTT. It encodes CASSPDRAGTGELFF.

The rearrangement uses TRBV11-2 and TRBJ2-3; possible D gene TRBD2, 6 bases. The CDR3 loop spans 12 amino acids. Germline-derived CDR1 and CDR2 are SGHAT and FQNNGV. The ends were cut back, 8 bases at V and 4 bases at J, with 10 bases in the middle. The DNA for the CDR3 is TGTGCCAGCGGGAGGATCCCAGATACGCAGTATTTT. It encodes CASGRIPDTQYF.

This chain connects TRBV4-3 to TRBJ2-2, with unresolved D. V lost 1 base, J lost 8 bases, and 8 bases lay in between. This CDR3 spans 13 amino acids. Germline V CDR1 and CDR2: LGHNA, YSLEER. In DNA, the CDR3 is TGCGCCAGCAGCCAAGCAGAGCGAGGGGAGCTGTTTTTT. As protein: CASSQAERGELFF.

V gene TRBV10-3 combines with J gene TRBJ2-5; the match to TRBD2 covers 8 bases. The length of the CDR3 is 14 residues. Germline V gives CDR1 ENHRY, CDR2 SYGVKD. The V and J ends lost 4 bases and 2 bases, in that order; junction bases with no gene match: 3. CDR3 loop: CAISAGGIQETQYF. The CDR3, as DNA: TGTGCCATCAGTGCGGGAGGGATTCAAGAGACCCAGTACTTC.

The chain combines TRBV5-6 with TRBJ2-1, with 7 bases lining up with TRBD2. Germline assignment: CDR1 SGHDT and CDR2 YYEEEE. The CDR3 has 15 residues. Trimming took 0 bases from V and 9 from J; bases not matched to a gene: 9. The CDR3 bases are TGTGCCAGCAGCTTGGGACTAGCCGAGAGCGGTGAGCAGTTCTTC. Residues: CASSLGLAESGEQFF.

The chain is built from TRBV27 and TRBJ2-3, with D perhaps TRBD2 (6 bases). This CDR3 has 15 amino acids. The germline gives CDR1 MNHEY, CDR2 SMNVEV (reference sequence). V lost 3 bases to trimming and J lost 2 bases, with 12 bases between them. As DNA, the CDR3 is TGTGCCAGCAGTTTCGAGGGACTCGCCACAGATACGCAGTATTTT. Residues: CASSFEGLATDTQYF.

This clone was observed a single time. This sequence joins TRBV28 and TRBJ2-1, with 10 bases fitting TRBD2. CDR1 is MDHEN and CDR2 is SYDVKM in the germline V gene. The CDR3 covers 16 residues. V lost 5 bases to trimming and J lost 4 bases; unmatched junction nucleotides: 8. CDR3 sequence: CASSPTSGRGYNEQFF. In nucleotides, the CDR3 is TGTGCCAGCAGTCCCACAAGCGGGAGGGGTTACAATGAGCAGTTCTTC.